This T cell receptor beta chain derives from a study of blood T cell repertoires in COVID-19. About the research overall: PBMCs, B-cell-depleted T cells, or T cells provided the cDNA or gDNA that made up the material.

Sequencing used immunoSEQ multiplex PCR; TCRdb keeps in-frame clones, though not all of them. The top ten hold roughly 20% of the sample, which has around 180,000 clones, about 83% seen once. This CDR3 has 16 amino acids. Looked up from germline, CDR1 is KGHDR and CDR2 is SFDVKD. V was cut by 4 bases and J by 3 bases, with 14 bases left in between. The chain combines TRBV24-1 with TRBJ2-2, with D perhaps matching TRBD1 (6 bases). The receptor was isolated from a person aged 65 to 85 with COVID-19, enrolled during active disease. Sequenced: peripheral blood. Here the CDR3 reads CATSDPTGLDTGELFF. CDR3 DNA sequence: TGTGCCACCAGTGACCCAACAGGGCTTGACACCGGGGAGCTGTTTTTT.